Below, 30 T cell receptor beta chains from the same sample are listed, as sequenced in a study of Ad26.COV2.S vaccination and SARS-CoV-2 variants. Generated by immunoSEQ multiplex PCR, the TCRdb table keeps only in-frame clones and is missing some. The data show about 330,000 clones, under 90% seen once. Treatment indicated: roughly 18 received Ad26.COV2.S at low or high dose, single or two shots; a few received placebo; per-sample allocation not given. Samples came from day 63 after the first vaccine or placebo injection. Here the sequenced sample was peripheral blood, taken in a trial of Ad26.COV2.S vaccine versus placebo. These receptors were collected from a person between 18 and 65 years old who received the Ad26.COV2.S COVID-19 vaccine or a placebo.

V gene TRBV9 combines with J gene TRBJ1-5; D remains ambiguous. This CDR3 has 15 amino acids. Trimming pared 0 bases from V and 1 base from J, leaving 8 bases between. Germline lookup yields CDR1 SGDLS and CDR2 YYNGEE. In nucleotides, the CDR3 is TGTGCCAGCAGCGTAGAAGGTCTGAGCAATCAGCCCCAGCATTTT. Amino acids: CASSVEGLSNQPQHF.

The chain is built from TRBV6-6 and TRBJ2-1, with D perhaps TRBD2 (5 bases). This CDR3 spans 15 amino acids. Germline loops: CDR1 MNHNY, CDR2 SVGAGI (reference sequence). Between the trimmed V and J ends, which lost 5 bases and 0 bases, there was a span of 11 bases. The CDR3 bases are TGTGCCAGCAGTCCGGGGTTCAGCTCCTACAATGAGCAGTTCTTC. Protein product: CASSPGFSSYNEQFF.

The CDR3 sequence is CASSPRGGLQETQYF. The CDR3 region has the DNA TGTGCCAGCAGCCCCCGTGGGGGTCTCCAAGAGACCCAGTACTTC. The chain uses TRBV6-5 and TRBJ2-5, with D perhaps TRBD1 or TRBD2 (5 bases each). Germline V gives CDR1 MNHEY, CDR2 SVGAGI. The CDR3 spans 15 residues. V was cut by 6 bases and J by 1 base, with 15 bases left in between.

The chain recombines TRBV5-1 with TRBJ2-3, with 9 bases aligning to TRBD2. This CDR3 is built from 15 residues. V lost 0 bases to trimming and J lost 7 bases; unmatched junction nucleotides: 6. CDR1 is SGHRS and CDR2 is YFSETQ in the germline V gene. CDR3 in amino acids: CASSLDGTSHNTQYF. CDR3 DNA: TGCGCCAGCAGCTTGGATGGGACTAGCCACAATACGCAGTATTTT.

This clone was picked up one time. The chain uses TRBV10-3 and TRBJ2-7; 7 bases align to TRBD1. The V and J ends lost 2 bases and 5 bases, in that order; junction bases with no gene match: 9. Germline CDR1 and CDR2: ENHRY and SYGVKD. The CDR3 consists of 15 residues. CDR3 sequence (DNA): TGTGCCATCAGTGAGCCCCTCCTTACAGGGGACGAGCAGTACTTC. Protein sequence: CAISEPLLTGDEQYF.

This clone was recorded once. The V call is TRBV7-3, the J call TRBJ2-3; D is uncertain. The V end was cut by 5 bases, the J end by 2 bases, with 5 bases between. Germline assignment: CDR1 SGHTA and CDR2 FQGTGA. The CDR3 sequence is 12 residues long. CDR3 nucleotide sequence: TGTGCCAGCAGCCCGATCACAGATACGCAGTATTTT. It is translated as CASSPITDTQYF.

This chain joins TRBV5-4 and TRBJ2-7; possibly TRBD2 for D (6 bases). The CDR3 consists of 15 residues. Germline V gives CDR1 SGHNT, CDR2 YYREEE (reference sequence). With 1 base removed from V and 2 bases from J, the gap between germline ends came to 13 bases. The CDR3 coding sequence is TGTGCCAGCAGCTTGAAAGGGGACTTCACCTACGAGCAGTACGTC. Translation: CASSLKGDFTYEQYV.

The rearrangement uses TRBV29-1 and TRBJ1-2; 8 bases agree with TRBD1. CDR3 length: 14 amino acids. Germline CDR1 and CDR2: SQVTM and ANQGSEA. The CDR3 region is CTTTGDGSNYGYTF. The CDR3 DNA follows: TGCACCACGACAGGGGACGGATCCAACTATGGCTACACCTTC.

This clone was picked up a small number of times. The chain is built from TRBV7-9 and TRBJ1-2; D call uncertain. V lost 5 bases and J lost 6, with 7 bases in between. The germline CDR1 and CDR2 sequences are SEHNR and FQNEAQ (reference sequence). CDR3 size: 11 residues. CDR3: CASSPLNGYTF. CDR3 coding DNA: TGTGCCAGCAGCCCCCTGAATGGCTACACCTTC.

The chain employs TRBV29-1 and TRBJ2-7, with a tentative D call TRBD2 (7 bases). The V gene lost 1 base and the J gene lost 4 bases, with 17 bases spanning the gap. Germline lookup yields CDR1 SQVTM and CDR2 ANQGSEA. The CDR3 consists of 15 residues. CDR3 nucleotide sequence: TGCAGCGTTGAAGCCTGGGGGCAGGGAGGGTACGAGCAGTACTTC. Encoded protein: CSVEAWGQGGYEQYF.

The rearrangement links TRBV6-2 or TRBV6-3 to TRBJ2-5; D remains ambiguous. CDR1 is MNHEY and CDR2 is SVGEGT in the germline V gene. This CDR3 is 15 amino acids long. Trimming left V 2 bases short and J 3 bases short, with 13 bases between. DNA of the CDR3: TGTGCCAGCAGTTACGGGCGAACACCGAAAGAGACCCAGTACTTC. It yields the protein CASSYGRTPKETQYF.

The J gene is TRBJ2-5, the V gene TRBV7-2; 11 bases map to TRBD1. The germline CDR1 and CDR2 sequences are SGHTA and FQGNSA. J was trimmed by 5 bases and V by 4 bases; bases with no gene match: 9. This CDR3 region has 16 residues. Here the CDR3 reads CASSWDRGSQGETQYF. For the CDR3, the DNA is TGTGCCAGCAGCTGGGACAGGGGGTCACAGGGGGAGACCCAGTACTTC.

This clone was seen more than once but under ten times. The CDR3 is CASRPDYNSPLHF. The CDR3 DNA is TGTGCCAGCCGCCCGGACTATAATTCACCCCTCCACTTT. The chain is built from TRBV12-3 or TRBV12-4 and TRBJ1-6, with unresolved D. The germline V and J ends were trimmed by 8 bases and 3 bases, with 8 bases remaining between them. This CDR3 has 13 residues.

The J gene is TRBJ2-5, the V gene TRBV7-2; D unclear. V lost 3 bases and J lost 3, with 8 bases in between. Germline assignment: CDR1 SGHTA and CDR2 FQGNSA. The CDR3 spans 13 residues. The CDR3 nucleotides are TGTGCCAGCAGCTTTTACGGTAAAGAGACCCAGTACTTC. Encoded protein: CASSFYGKETQYF.

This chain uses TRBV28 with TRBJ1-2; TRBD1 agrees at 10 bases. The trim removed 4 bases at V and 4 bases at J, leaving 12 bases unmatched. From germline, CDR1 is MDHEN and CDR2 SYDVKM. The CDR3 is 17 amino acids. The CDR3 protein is CASSSLILTGGSYGYTF. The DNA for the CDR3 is TGTGCCAGCAGTTCCCTGATCCTGACAGGGGGCAGCTATGGCTACACCTTC.

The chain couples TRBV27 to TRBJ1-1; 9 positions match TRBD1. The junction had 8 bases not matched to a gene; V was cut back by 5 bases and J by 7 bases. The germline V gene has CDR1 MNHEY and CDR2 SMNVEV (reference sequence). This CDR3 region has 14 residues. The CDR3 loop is CASSPRDRVGEAFF. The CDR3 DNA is TGTGCCAGCAGTCCCCGGGACAGGGTGGGTGAAGCTTTCTTT.

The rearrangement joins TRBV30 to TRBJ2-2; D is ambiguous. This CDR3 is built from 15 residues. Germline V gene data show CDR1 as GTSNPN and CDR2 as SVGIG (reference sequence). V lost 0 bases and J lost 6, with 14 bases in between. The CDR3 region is CAWSVFPSVSGELFF. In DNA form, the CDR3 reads TGTGCCTGGAGTGTCTTCCCCAGCGTTTCCGGGGAGCTGTTTTTT.

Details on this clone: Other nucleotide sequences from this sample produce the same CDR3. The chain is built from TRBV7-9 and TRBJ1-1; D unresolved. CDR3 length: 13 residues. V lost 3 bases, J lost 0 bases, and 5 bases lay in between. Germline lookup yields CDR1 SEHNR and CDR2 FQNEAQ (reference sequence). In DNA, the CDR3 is TGTGCCAGCAGCTTTCCGTTGAACACTGAAGCTTTCTTT. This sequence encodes CASSFPLNTEAFF.

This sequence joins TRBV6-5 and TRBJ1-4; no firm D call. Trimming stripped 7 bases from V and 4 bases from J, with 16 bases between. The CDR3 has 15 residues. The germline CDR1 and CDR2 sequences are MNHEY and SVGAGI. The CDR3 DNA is TGTGCCAGCAAGACGGCCAAGAGGTATAATGAAAAACTGTTTTTT. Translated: CASKTAKRYNEKLFF.

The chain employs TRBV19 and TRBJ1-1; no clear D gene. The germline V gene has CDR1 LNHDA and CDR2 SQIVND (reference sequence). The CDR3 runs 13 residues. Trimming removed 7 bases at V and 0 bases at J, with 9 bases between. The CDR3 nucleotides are TGTGCCAGTATCGCCCCTATGAACACTGAAGCTTTCTTT. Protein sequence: CASIAPMNTEAFF.

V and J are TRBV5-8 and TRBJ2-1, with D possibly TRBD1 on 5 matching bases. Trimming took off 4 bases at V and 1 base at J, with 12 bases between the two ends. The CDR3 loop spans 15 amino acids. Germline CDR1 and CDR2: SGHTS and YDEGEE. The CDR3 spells CASSLRTKSYNEQFF. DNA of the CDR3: TGTGCCAGCAGCCTAAGGACAAAATCCTACAATGAGCAGTTCTTC.

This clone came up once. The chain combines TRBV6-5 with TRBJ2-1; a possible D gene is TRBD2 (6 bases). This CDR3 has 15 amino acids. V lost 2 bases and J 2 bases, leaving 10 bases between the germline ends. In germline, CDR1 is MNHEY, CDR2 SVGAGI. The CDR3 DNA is TGTGCCAGCAGTTACGGCGGGACCACCTACAATGAGCAGTTCTTC. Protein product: CASSYGGTTYNEQFF.

CDR3 DNA sequence: TGTGCCAGCAGCTGGCTAGCGGGATTTGGAGATACGCAGTATTTT. Encoded protein: CASSWLAGFGDTQYF. This chain connects TRBV7-2 to TRBJ2-3, with TRBD2 matching over 9 bases. V dropped 4 bases and J dropped 5; count of bases not matched to a gene: 7. The CDR3 length is 15 residues. The germline V gene encodes CDR1 SGHTA and CDR2 FQGNSA.

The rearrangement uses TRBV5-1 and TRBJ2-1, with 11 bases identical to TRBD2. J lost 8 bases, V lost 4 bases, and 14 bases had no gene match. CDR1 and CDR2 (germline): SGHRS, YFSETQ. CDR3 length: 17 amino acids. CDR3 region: CASSPAGTSGALDEQFF. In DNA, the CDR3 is TGCGCCAGCAGCCCCGCCGGGACTAGCGGTGCTCTGGATGAGCAGTTCTTC.

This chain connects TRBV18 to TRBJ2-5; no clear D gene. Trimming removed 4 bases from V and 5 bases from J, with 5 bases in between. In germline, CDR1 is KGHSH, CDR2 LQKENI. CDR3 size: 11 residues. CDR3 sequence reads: CASSREETQYF. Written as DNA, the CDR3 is TGTGCCAGCTCACGAGAGGAGACCCAGTACTTC.

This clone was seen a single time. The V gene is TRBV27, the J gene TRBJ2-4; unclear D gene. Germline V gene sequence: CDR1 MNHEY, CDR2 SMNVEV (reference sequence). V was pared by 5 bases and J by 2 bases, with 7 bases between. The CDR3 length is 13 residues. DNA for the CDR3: TGTGCCAGCAGTACCCCCTCCAAAAACATTCAGTACTTC. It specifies CASSTPSKNIQYF.

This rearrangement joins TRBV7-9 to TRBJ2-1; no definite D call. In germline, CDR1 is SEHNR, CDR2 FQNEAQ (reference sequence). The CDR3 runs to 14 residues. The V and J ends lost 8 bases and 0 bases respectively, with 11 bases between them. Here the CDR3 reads CASLSASSYNEQFF. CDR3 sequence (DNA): TGTGCCAGCCTCTCTGCAAGCTCCTACAATGAGCAGTTCTTC.

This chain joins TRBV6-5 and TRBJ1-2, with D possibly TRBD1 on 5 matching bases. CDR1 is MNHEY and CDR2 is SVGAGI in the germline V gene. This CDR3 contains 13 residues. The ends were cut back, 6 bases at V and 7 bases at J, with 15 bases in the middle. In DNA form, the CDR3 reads TGTGCCAGCAGAGATATCGCAGGGTCTGGCTACACCTTC. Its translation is CASRDIAGSGYTF.

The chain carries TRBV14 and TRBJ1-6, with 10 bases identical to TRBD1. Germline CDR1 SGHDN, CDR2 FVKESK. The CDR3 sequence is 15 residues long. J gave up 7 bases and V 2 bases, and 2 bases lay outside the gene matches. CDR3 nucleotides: TGTGCCAGCAGCCAATGGACAGGGGGGAATTCACCCCTCCACTTT. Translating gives CASSQWTGGNSPLHF.

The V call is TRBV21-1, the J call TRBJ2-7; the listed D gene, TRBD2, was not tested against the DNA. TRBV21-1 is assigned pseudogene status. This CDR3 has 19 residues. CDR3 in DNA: TGTGCCAGCAGCTCTCGGGGGCCACCGGGACTAGCGGCCAGTTACGAGCAGTACGTC. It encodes CASSSRGPPGLAASYEQYV.